This T cell receptor (beta chain) was sequenced in a study of early T cells in non-severe SARS-CoV-2 infection. This clonotype was seen many times. The CDR3 totals 15 residues. V dropped 5 bases and J dropped 3 bases, with 13 bases sitting between them. Germline assignment: CDR1 SGHTA and CDR2 FQGNSA. One entry per CDR3 protein results from TCRdb running MiXCR on the 5' RACE reads. The sample includes approximately 77,000 distinct CDR3 sequences, 5% of them seen just once. Sequenced here: whole blood, sampled at baseline. V gene TRBV7-2 combines with J gene TRBJ1-4, with D uncertain. The clonotype comes from an adult who was a healthcare worker with PCR-confirmed SARS-CoV-2 infection or an uninfected control (not recorded which). CDR3 DNA: TGTGCCAGCAGCCCTGCCTTAAGAGCTAATGAAAAACTGTTTTTT. Translation: CASSPALRANEKLFF.